Sequencing of this TCR beta chain was carried out in a study of cytotoxic CD8 clonotypes in ibrutinib-treated CLL. General study findings and limits: Baseline values of clonality outstripped age-matched healthy donors and followed circulating CD8+ T-cell counts.

Per the germline V gene, CDR1 is SGHAT and CDR2 is FQNNGV. The CDR3 contains 14 residues. The method was immunoSEQ multiplex PCR; TCRdb's version includes in-frame clones alone and lacks a portion of them. The sample holds around 60,000 clones, 45% to 65% seen once. The sample holds a few counts of this clone. Antigen unknown. One end of the junction varies from germline; a read error may be responsible. The starting material was PBMCs, obtained after 12 months of ibrutinib treatment. The chain links TRBV11-2 to TRBJ1-6; maybe TRBD1 (6 bases). The source is a human donor with chronic lymphocytic leukemia. CDR3 sequence reads: CASTLGQPWSPLHF. CDR3 bases: TGTGCCAGCACCTTAGGACAGCCATGGTCACCCCTCCACTTT.